This T cell receptor beta chain was found in a study of blood T cell repertoires in COVID-19. Study information: Samples of COVID-19 (acute and convalescent) were obtained from the United States, Italy and Spain. T cells, B-cell-depleted T cells, or PBMCs supplied cDNA or gDNA.

In the authors' workflow: Estimation of nucleated cell counts relied on the amplification of reference gene primers. The assay was immunoSEQ multiplex PCR, and TCRdb's table has in-frame clones only and misses some. That table is the source of V, J and clone size, and D and trimming were worked out from the DNA. Of tens of thousands of clones detected, more than 80% appear once; the ten largest clones hold roughly 15%. CDR3 size: 14 residues. CDR1 and CDR2 (germline): MDHEN, SYDVKM. Losses at the gene ends were 6 bases for V and 2 bases for J; bases not matched to a gene: 6. The receptor's source is a human donor in a cohort sampled during active COVID-19. Material: peripheral blood. The chain is built from TRBV28 and TRBJ1-2; 7 bases agree with TRBD1. This CDR3 is CASRNRGSNYGYTF. CDR3 nucleotide sequence: TGTGCCAGCAGAAACAGGGGTTCGAACTATGGCTACACCTTC.